This T cell receptor (beta chain) is drawn from a study of cytomegalovirus exposure and HLA in healthy donors. Germline values: CDR1 MNHNS, CDR2 SASEGT. The CDR3 covers 16 residues. J lost 1 base, V lost 2 bases, and 3 bases had no gene match. The PCR used 60 Vbeta and 13 Jbeta primers. TCRdb's table, derived via immunoSEQ multiplex PCR, lists solely in-frame clones and lacks some. This table holds about 150,000 clones, approximately 81% found once. The sequenced sample was PBMCs. This receptor was obtained from a boy younger than 10 in good health and CMV-seronegative. V gene TRBV6-1 combines with J gene TRBJ2-3; 10 bases agree with TRBD2. The CDR3 DNA reads TGTGCCAGCAGTGAATATGGGACTAGCGGCACAGATACGCAGTATTTT. This translates into CASSEYGTSGTDTQYF.